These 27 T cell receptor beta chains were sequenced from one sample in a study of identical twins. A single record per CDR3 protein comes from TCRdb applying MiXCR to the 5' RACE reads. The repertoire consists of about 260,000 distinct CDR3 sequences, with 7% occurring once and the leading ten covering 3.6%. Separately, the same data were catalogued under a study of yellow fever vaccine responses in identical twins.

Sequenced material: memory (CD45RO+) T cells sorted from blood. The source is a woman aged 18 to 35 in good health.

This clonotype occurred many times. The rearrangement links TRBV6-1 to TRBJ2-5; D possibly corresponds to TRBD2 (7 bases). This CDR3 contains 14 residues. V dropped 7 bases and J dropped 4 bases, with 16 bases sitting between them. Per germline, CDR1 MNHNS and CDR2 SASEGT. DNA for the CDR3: TGTGCCAGCAACTCACAGGGAGGGAGAGAGACCCAGTACTTC. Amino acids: CASNSQGGRETQYF.

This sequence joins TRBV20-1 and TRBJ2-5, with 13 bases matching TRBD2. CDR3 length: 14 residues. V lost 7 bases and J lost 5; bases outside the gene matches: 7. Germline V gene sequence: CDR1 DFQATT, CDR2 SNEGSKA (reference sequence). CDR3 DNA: TGCAGTGTTAAGGGACTAGCGGGATGGGAGACCCAGTACTTC. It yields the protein CSVKGLAGWETQYF.

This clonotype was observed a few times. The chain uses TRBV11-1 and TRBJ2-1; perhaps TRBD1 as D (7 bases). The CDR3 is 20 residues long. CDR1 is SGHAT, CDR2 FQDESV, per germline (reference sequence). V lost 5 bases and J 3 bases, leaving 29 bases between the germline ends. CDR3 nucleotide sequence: TGTGCCAGCAGCGACAACTCGCGGGACAGAAAATTCCATAGCTACAATGAGCAGTTCTTC. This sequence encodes CASSDNSRDRKFHSYNEQFF.

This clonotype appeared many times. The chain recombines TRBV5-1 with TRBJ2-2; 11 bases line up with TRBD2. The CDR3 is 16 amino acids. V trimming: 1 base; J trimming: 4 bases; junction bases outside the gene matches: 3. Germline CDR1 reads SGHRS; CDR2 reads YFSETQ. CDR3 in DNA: TGCGCCAGCAGCTTGATGACTAGCGGGACCACCGGGGAGCTGTTTTTT. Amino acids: CASSLMTSGTTGELFF.

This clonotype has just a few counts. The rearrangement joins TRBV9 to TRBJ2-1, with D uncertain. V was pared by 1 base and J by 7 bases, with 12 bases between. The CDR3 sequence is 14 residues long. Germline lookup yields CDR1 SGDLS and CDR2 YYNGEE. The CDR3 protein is CASSVYVGSNEQFF. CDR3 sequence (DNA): TGTGCCAGCAGCGTATATGTAGGGTCTAATGAGCAGTTCTTC.

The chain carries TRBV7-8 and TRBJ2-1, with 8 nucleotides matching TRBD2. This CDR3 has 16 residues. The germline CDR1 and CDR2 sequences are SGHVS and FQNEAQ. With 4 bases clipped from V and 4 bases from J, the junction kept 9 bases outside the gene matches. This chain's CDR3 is CASSSLGAGVYNEQFF. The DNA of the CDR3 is TGTGCCAGCAGCTCCCTGGGAGCGGGAGTGTACAATGAGCAGTTCTTC.

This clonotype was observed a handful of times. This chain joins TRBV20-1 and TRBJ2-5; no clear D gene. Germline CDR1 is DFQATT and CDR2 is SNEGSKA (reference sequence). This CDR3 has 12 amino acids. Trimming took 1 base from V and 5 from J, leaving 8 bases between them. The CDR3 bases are TGCAGTGCTAGAGCCCTTGGTGAGACCCAGTACTTC. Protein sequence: CSARALGETQYF.

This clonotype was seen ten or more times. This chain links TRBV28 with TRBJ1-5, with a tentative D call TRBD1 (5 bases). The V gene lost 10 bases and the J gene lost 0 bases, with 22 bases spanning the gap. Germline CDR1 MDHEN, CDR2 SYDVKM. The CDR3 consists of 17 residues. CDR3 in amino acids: CATLGRDGDLSNQPQHF. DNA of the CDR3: TGTGCCACCCTGGGCCGGGACGGAGACCTTAGCAATCAGCCCCAGCATTTT.

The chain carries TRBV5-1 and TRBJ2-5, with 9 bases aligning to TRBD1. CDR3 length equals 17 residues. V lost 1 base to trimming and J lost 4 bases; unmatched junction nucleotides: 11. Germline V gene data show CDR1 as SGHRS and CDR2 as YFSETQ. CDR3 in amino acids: CASSLQLRTGGRETQYF. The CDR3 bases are TGCGCCAGCAGCTTGCAGCTTAGAACAGGGGGCAGAGAGACCCAGTACTTC.

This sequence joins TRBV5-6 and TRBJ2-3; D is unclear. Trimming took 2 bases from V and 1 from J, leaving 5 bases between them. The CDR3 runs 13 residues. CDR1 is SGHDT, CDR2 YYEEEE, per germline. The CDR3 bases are TGTGCCAGCAGCTTAAGTGGCACAGATACGCAGTATTTT. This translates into CASSLSGTDTQYF.

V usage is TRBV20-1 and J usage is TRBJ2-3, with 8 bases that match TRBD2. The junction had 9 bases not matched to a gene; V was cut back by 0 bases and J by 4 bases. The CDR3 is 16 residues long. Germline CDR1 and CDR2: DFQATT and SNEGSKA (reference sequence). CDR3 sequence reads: CSARDPVRGAADTQYF. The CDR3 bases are TGCAGTGCTAGAGATCCTGTGCGGGGGGCCGCAGATACGCAGTATTTT.

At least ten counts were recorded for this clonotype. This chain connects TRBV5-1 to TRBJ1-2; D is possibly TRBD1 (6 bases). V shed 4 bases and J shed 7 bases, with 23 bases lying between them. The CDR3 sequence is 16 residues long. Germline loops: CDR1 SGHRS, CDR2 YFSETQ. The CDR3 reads CASSPLNRENGGGYTF. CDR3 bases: TGCGCCAGCAGCCCCCTTAACAGGGAGAACGGCGGTGGCTACACCTTC.

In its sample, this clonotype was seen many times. The chain's CDR3 is CAITGRPNTEAFF. In nucleotides, the CDR3 is TGTGCCATCACGGGCAGACCGAACACTGAAGCTTTCTTT. This rearrangement joins TRBV10-3 to TRBJ1-1; D is uncertain. Germline CDR1 and CDR2: ENHRY and SYGVKD. The V end was cut by 7 bases, the J end by 1 base, with 10 bases between. The CDR3 is 13 residues long.

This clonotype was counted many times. The CDR3 loop reads CASSSSGLETQYF. CDR3 in DNA: TGTGCCAGCAGTTCAAGCGGGCTAGAGACCCAGTACTTC. The J gene is TRBJ2-5, the V gene TRBV7-7; weak D call: TRBD2 (6 bases). Germline values: CDR1 SSHAT, CDR2 FNYEAQ (reference sequence). The CDR3 consists of 13 residues. The V gene lost 6 bases and the J gene lost 4 bases, with 12 bases spanning the gap. The variable domain in full, completed from reference TRBV7-7 and TRBJ2-5, reads GAGVSQSPRYKVTKRGQDVTLRCDPISSHATLYWYQQALGQGPEFLTYFNYEAQPDKSGLPSDRFSAERPEGSISTLTIQRTEQRDSAMYRCASSSSGLETQYFGPGTRLLVL.

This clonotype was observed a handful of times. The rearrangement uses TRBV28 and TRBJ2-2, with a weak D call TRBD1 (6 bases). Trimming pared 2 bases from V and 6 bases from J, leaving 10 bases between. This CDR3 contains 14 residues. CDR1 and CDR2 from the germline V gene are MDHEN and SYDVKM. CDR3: CASSLIPGAGELFF. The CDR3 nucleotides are TGTGCCAGCAGTTTAATTCCAGGGGCCGGGGAGCTGTTTTTT.

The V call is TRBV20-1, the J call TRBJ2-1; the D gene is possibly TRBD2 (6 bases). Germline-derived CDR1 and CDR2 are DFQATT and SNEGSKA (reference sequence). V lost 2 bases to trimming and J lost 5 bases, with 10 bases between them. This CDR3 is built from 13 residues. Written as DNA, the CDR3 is TGCAGTGCTAGACCCGGGACTCACAATGAGCAGTTCTTC. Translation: CSARPGTHNEQFF.

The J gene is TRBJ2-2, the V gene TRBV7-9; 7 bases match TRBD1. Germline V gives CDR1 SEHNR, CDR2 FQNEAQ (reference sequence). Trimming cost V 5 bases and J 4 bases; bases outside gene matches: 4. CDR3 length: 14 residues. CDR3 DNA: TGTGCCAGCAGCCTGACAGGGTCCACCGGGGAGCTGTTTTTT. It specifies CASSLTGSTGELFF.

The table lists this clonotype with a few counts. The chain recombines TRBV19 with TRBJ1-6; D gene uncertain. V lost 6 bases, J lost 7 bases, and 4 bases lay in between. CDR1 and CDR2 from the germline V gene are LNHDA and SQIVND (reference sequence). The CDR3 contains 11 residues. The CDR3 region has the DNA TGTGCCAGTAGGGGGAATTCACCCCTCCACTTT. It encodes CASRGNSPLHF. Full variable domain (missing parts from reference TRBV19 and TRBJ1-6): DGGITQSPKYLFRKEGQNVTLSCEQNLNHDAMYWYRQDPGQGLRLIYYSQIVNDFQKGDIAEGYSVSREKKESFPLTVTSAQKNPTAFYLCASRGNSPLHFGNGTRLTVT.

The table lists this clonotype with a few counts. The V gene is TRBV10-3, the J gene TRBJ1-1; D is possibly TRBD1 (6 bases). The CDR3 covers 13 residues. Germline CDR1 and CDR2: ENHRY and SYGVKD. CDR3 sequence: CALRGGENTEAFF. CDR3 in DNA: TGTGCTCTTAGGGGGGGAGAAAACACTGAAGCTTTCTTT.

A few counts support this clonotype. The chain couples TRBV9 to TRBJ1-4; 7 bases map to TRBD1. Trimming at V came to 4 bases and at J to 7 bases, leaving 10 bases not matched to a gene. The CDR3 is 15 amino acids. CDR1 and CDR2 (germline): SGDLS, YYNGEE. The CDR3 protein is CASSIRQGHREKLFF. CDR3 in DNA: TGTGCCAGCAGCATCAGACAGGGCCATCGTGAAAAACTGTTTTTT.

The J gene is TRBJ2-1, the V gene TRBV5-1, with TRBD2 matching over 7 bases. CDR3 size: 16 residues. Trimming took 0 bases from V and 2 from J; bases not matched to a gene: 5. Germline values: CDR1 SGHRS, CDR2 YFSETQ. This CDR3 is CASSLEASGPYNEQFF. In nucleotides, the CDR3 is TGCGCCAGCAGCTTGGAGGCTAGCGGCCCCTACAATGAGCAGTTCTTC.

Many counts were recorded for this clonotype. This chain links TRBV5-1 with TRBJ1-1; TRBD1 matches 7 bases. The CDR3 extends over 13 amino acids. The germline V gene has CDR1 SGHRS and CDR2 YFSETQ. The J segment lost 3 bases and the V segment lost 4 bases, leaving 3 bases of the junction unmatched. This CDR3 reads CASSQGGDTEAFF. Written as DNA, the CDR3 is TGCGCCAGCAGCCAGGGGGGGGACACTGAAGCTTTCTTT. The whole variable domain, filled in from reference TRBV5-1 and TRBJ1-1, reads KAGVTQTPRYLIKTRGQQVTLSCSPISGHRSVSWYQQTPGQGLQFLFEYFSETQRNKGNFPGRFSGRQFSNSRSEMNVSTLELGDSALYLCASSQGGDTEAFFGQGTRLTVV.

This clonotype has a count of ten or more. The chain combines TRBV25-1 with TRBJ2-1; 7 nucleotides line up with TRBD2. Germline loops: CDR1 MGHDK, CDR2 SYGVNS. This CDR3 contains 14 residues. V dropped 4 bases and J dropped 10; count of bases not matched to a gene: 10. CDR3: CASSVHTREKEQFF. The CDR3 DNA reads TGTGCCAGCAGTGTTCATACGCGGGAGAAGGAGCAGTTCTTC.

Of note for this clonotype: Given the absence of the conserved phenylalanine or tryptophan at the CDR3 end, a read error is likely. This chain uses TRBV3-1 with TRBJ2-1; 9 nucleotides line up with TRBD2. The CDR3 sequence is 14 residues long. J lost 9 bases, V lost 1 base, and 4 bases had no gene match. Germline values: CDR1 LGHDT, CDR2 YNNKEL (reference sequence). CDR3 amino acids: CASSQGLAVAEQFL. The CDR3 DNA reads TGTGCCAGCAGCCAAGGACTAGCGGTGGCTGAGCAGTTCTTA.

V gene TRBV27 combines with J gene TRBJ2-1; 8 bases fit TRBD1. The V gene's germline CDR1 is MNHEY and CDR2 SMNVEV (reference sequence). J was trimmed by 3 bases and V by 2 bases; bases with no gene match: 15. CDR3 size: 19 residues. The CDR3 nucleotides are TGTGCCAGCAGTTTAGTGGGGCAGGGGGCGCGTAGGGTCTACAATGAGCAGTTCTTC. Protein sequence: CASSLVGQGARRVYNEQFF.

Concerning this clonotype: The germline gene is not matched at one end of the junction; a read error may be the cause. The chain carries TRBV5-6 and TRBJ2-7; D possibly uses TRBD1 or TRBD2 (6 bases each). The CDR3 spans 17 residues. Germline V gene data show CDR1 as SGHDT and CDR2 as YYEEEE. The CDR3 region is CTSSLVQGLALTYEQYF. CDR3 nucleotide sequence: TGTACCAGCAGCTTGGTGCAGGGGCTAGCGCTAACCTACGAGCAGTACTTC.

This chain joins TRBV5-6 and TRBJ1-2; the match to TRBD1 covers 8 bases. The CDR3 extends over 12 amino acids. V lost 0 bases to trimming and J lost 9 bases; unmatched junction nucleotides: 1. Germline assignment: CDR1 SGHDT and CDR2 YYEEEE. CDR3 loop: CASSLGDRSYTF. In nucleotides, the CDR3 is TGTGCCAGCAGCTTGGGGGACAGGAGCTACACCTTC.